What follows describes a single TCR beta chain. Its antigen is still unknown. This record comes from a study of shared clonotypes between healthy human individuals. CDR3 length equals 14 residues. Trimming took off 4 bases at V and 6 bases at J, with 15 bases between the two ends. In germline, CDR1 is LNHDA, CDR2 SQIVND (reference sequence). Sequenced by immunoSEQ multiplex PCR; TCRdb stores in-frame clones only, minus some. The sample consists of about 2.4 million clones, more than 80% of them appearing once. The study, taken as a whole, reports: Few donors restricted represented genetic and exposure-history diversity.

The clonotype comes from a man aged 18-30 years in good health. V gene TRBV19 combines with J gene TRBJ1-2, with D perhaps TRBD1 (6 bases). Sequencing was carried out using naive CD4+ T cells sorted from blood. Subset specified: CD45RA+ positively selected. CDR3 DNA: TGTGCCAGTAGTAGCCCCCCCAGGGGCGATGGCTACACCTTC. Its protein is CASSSPPRGDGYTF.